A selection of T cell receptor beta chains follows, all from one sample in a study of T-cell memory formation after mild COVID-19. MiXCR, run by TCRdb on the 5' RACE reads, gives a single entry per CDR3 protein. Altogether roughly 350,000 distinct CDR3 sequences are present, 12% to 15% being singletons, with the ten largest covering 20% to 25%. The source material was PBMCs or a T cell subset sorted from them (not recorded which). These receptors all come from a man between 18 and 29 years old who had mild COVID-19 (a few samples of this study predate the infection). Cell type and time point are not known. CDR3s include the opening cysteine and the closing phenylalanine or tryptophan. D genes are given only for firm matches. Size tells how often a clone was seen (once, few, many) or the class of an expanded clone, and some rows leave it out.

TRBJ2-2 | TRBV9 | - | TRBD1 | CASSAPGQGTGELFF | TGTGCCAGCAGCGCCCCGGGACAGGGGACCGGGGAGCTGTTTTTT
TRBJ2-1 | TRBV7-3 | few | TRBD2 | CASSLYGGVNEQFF | TGTGCCAGCAGCTTATACGGGGGGGTGAATGAGCAGTTCTTC
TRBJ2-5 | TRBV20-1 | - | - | CSARDSRSQETQYF | TGCAGTGCTAGAGATAGTCGAAGCCAAGAGACCCAGTACTTC
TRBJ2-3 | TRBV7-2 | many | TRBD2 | CASSRGGPSTDTQYF | TGTGCCAGCAGCCGGGGGGGCCCTAGCACAGATACGCAGTATTTT
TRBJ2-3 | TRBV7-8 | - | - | CASSLAGRAVGTDTQYF | TGTGCCAGCAGCTTAGCGGGCAGGGCGGTCGGCACAGATACGCAGTATTTT
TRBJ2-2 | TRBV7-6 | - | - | CASSPNRVSGELFF | TGTGCCAGCAGCCCCAACAGGGTTTCCGGGGAGCTGTTTTTT
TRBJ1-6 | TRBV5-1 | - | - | CASSLAGGIYNSPLHF | TGCGCCAGCAGCTTGGCCGGGGGTATCTATAATTCACCCCTCCACTTT
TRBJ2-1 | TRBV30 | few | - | CAWSVLGNEQFF | TGTGCCTGGAGTGTACTGGGCAATGAGCAGTTCTTC
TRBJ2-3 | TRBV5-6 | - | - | CASSLARDLLTDTQYF | TGTGCCAGCAGCTTGGCCCGGGACTTATTGACAGATACGCAGTATTTT
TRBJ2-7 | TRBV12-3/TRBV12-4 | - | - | CASSLDLGGYEQYF | TGTGCCAGCAGCTTGGACCTTGGAGGGTACGAGCAGTACTTC
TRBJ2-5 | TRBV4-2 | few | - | CASSQDRSGQETQYF | TGTGCCAGCAGCCAAGATAGGAGCGGACAAGAGACCCAGTACTTC
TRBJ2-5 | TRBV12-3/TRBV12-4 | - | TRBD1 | CASGVGTDQETQYF | TGTGCCAGTGGGGTCGGGACAGATCAAGAGACCCAGTACTTC
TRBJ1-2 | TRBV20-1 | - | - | CSASVVGVRNGYTF | TGCAGTGCTAGCGTGGTCGGGGTTCGAAATGGCTACACCTTC
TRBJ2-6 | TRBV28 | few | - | CASSLDGANVLTF | TGTGCCAGCAGCCTCGATGGGGCCAACGTCCTGACTTTC
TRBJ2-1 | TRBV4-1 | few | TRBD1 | CASSQARDSNEQFF | TGCGCCAGCAGCCAGGCCCGGGACAGTAATGAGCAGTTCTTC
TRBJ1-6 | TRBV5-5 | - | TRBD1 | CASSLERDRLSSYNSPLHF | TGTGCCAGCAGCTTGGAAAGGGACAGGCTGAGCTCCTATAATTCACCCCTCCACTTT
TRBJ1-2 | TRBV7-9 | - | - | CASSLVSGETF | TGTGCCAGCAGCTTAGTGAGTGGTGAGACCTTC
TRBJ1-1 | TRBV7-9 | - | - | CASSLRDGMNTEAFF | TGTGCCAGCAGCCTAAGGGACGGCATGAACACTGAAGCTTTCTTT
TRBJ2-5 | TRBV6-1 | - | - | CASSEAPWSSGQETQYF | TGTGCCAGCAGTGAAGCCCCCTGGAGCAGCGGGCAAGAGACCCAGTACTTC
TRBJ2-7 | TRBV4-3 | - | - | CASSQDWTASYEQYF | TGCGCCAGCAGCCAAGACTGGACAGCGTCCTACGAGCAGTACTTC
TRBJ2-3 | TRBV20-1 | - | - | CSSDLWGRDTQYF | TGCAGTTCCGATTTGTGGGGCCGGGATACGCAGTATTTT
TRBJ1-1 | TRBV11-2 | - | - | CASSLSDGERAFF | TGTGCCAGCAGCTTATCGGACGGAGAAAGGGCTTTCTTT
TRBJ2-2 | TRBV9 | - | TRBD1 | CASSVQSGGYTGELFF | TGTGCCAGCAGCGTCCAATCAGGGGGTTACACCGGGGAGCTGTTTTTT
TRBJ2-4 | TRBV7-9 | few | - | CASSPPLGVLAKNIQYF | TGTGCCAGCAGCCCCCCGCTCGGGGTCCTAGCCAAAAACATTCAGTACTTC
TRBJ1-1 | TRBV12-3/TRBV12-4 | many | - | CASRPLIGAGTEAFF | TGTGCCAGCAGACCCCTCATTGGGGCGGGCACTGAAGCTTTCTTT
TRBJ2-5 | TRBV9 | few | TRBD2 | CASSGTSGIQETQYF | TGTGCCAGCTCTGGGACTAGCGGGATCCAAGAGACCCAGTACTTC
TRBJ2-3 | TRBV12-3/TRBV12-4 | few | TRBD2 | CASSFTAGGVDTQYF | TGTGCCAGCAGTTTTACAGCGGGGGGGGTAGATACGCAGTATTTT
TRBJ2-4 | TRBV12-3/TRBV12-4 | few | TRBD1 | CASSPGQALAKNIQYF | TGTGCCAGCAGTCCCGGACAGGCATTAGCCAAAAACATTCAGTACTTC